These 20 T cell receptor beta chains originate from one sample sequenced in a study of T cell responses to AZD1222 COVID-19 vaccine. Profiled with immunoSEQ multiplex PCR; TCRdb holds only in-frame clones, not every one. This sample has about 150,000 clones, with roughly 91% found just once. Sequences were derived from peripheral blood, sampled on day 0 of AZD1222 vaccination. All receptors derive from an adult in good health.

The chain carries TRBV3-1 (or the pseudogene TRBV3-2) and TRBJ1-1; D remains unclear. The CDR3 length is 14 residues. Germline V CDR1 and CDR2: LGHDT, YNNKEL (reference sequence). V was trimmed by 1 base and J by 4 bases, leaving 10 bases between them. The CDR3 protein is CASSQVIAATEAFF. CDR3 bases: TGTGCCAGCAGCCAAGTGATCGCAGCCACTGAAGCTTTCTTT.

The V gene is TRBV3-1 (or the pseudogene TRBV3-2), the J gene TRBJ1-1; D not resolved. CDR1 LGHDT and CDR2 YNNKEL come from the germline V gene (reference sequence). With 2 bases removed from V and 5 bases from J, the gap between germline ends came to 9 bases. This CDR3 has 13 residues. CDR3 sequence reads: CASSQSMATEAFF. DNA of the CDR3: TGTGCCAGCAGCCAATCGATGGCGACTGAAGCTTTCTTT.

V and J are TRBV11-2 and TRBJ2-1; D remains ambiguous. The CDR3 totals 13 residues. CDR1 and CDR2 from the germline V gene are SGHAT and FQNNGV. V gave up 5 bases and J gave up 7 bases, with 12 bases separating them. The CDR3 DNA reads TGTGCCAGCAGCGACCGGAGAGGTAATGAGCAGTTCTTC. Translation gives CASSDRRGNEQFF.

The chain combines TRBV28 with TRBJ2-1; no firm D call. CDR1 is MDHEN, CDR2 SYDVKM, per germline. The CDR3 is 11 residues long. V was pared by 5 bases and J by 10 bases, with 9 bases between. The CDR3 DNA reads as TGTGCCAGCAGTGTGACGAGGGAGCAGTTCTTC. Its translation: CASSVTREQFF.

The V and J genes are TRBV4-3 and TRBJ1-3; D is ambiguous. The CDR3 spans 15 residues. CDR1 is LGHNA and CDR2 is YSLEER in the germline V gene. V dropped 1 base and J dropped 0 bases, with 7 bases sitting between them. This CDR3 is CASSQGQTSGNTIYF. The DNA for the CDR3 is TGCGCCAGCAGCCAAGGGCAGACCTCTGGAAACACCATATATTTT.

The chain's CDR3 is CASSLSNQETQYF. The DNA for the CDR3 is TGCGCCAGCAGCTTGTCGAACCAAGAGACCCAGTACTTC. The chain combines TRBV5-1 with TRBJ2-5; no definite D call. The ends were cut back, 1 base at V and 0 bases at J, with 4 bases in the middle. The CDR3 is 13 residues long. Germline V gene sequence: CDR1 SGHRS, CDR2 YFSETQ. Variable domain in full (rest from reference TRBV5-1 and TRBJ2-5): KAGVTQTPRYLIKTRGQQVTLSCSPISGHRSVSWYQQTPGQGLQFLFEYFSETQRNKGNFPGRFSGRQFSNSRSEMNVSTLELGDSALYLCASSLSNQETQYFGPGTRLLVL.

The chain has TRBV6-5 and TRBJ1-2; possible D gene TRBD1, 6 bases. V dropped 6 bases and J dropped 4 bases, with 12 bases sitting between them. The germline V gene encodes CDR1 MNHEY and CDR2 SVGAGI. This CDR3 is 13 amino acids long. CDR3 sequence: CASRAGTLYGYTF. CDR3 in DNA: TGTGCCAGCAGGGCCGGGACACTCTATGGCTACACCTTC.

This rearrangement joins TRBV6-5 to TRBJ2-2; no clear D gene. Germline CDR1 reads MNHEY; CDR2 reads SVGAGI. Trimming removed 2 bases from V and 7 bases from J, with 8 bases in between. The CDR3 consists of 13 residues. CDR3 amino acids: CASSYNEYGELFF. In DNA, the CDR3 is TGTGCCAGCAGTTACAACGAATACGGGGAGCTGTTTTTT.

V usage is TRBV2 and J usage is TRBJ1-3, with a tentative D call TRBD1 (5 bases). V lost 6 bases, J lost 4 bases, and 13 bases lay in between. This CDR3 is 14 amino acids long. Germline loops: CDR1 SNHLY, CDR2 FYNNEI. The CDR3 reads CASRSEAGGNTIYF. The CDR3 DNA sequence: TGTGCCAGCAGGAGCGAGGCAGGGGGAAACACCATATATTTT.

The CDR3 DNA follows: TGCGCCAGCAGCCCGGGACAGGGGAATGAAAAACTGTTTTTT. This encodes CASSPGQGNEKLFF. The chain links TRBV5-1 to TRBJ1-4, with 10 bases that match TRBD1. The CDR3 is 14 residues long. Germline lookup yields CDR1 SGHRS and CDR2 YFSETQ. Trimming removed 4 bases from V and 5 bases from J; junction bases left unmatched: 2.

The chain combines TRBV7-6 with TRBJ2-5; 10 nucleotides agree with TRBD2. The CDR3 spans 16 residues. J was trimmed by 1 base and V by 0 bases; bases with no gene match: 2. CDR1 and CDR2 (germline): SGHVS, FNYEAQ. DNA for the CDR3: TGTGCCAGCAGCTTAGCGCCTAGCGGGGGCCAAGAGACCCAGTACTTC. This gives the protein CASSLAPSGGQETQYF.

V is TRBV2 and J is TRBJ2-1; 12 bases are shared with TRBD2. Germline V lookup: CDR1 SNHLY, CDR2 FYNNEI. The trim removed 10 bases at V and 9 bases at J, leaving 13 bases unmatched. This CDR3 is built from 15 residues. The CDR3 coding sequence is TGTGCCATACGAGGAAAGACTAGCGGGGGTAGTGAGCAGTTCTTC. This translates into CAIRGKTSGGSEQFF.

The J gene is TRBJ1-5, the V gene TRBV28; maybe TRBD1 (6 bases). Germline CDR1 and CDR2: MDHEN and SYDVKM. With 5 bases removed from V and 4 bases from J, the gap between germline ends came to 9 bases. The CDR3 consists of 13 residues. CDR3 DNA sequence: TGTGCCAGCAGTCAGGGGAAAAATCAGCCCCAGCATTTT. It specifies CASSQGKNQPQHF.

The V and J genes are TRBV5-4 and TRBJ2-5, with 7 bases aligning to TRBD1. The CDR3 is made up of 17 amino acids. Germline trimming cut 4 bases from V and 2 bases from J; bases unmatched to any gene: 14. Germline assignment: CDR1 SGHNT and CDR2 YYREEE (reference sequence). CDR3 in DNA: TGTGCCAGCAGCCCGGGATTTGGGGACAGAATACAAGAGACCCAGTACTTC. Protein: CASSPGFGDRIQETQYF.

This rearrangement joins TRBV11-2 to TRBJ1-1; D is uncertain. The CDR3 is 12 residues long. Trimming took 6 bases from V and 8 from J, leaving 13 bases between them. Per the germline V gene, CDR1 is SGHAT and CDR2 is FQNNGV. The DNA of the CDR3 is TGTGCCAGCAGTCCTCTCCGGGAGGAAGCTTTCTTT. It encodes CASSPLREEAFF.

V usage is TRBV5-1 and J usage is TRBJ2-7, with 7 bases aligning to TRBD1. V was pared by 5 bases and J by 3 bases, with 14 bases of the junction left unmatched. The CDR3 is 16 amino acids. Germline V gene sequence: CDR1 SGHRS, CDR2 YFSETQ. The CDR3 DNA sequence: TGCGCCAGCAGATCGGACCTCCTTGACAGGGACTACGAGCAGTACTTC. Its protein product is CASRSDLLDRDYEQYF.

The chain employs TRBV5-5 and TRBJ2-1; D is unresolved. Germline loops: CDR1 SGHKS, CDR2 YYEKEE (reference sequence). V was trimmed by 1 base and J by 3 bases, leaving 11 bases between them. The CDR3 totals 15 residues. CDR3 sequence reads: CASSLLGVDYNEQFF. The CDR3 DNA sequence: TGTGCCAGCAGCTTGCTCGGAGTAGACTACAATGAGCAGTTCTTC.

The V gene is TRBV6-1, the J gene TRBJ2-3; 8 bases line up with TRBD2. Germline CDR1 reads MNHNS; CDR2 reads SASEGT. The V segment lost 3 bases and the J segment 4 bases; nucleotides outside the gene matches: 3. This CDR3 comprises 14 residues. The CDR3 DNA is TGTGCCAGCAGTGATGGGCGGGGGGCAGATACGCAGTATTTT. Translating gives CASSDGRGADTQYF.

V and J are TRBV7-9 and TRBJ2-7; 12 bases map to TRBD1. This CDR3 region has 15 residues. The J segment lost 4 bases and the V segment lost 5 bases, leaving 6 bases of the junction unmatched. Germline CDR1 reads SEHNR; CDR2 reads FQNEAQ (reference sequence). The CDR3 DNA reads TGTGCCAGCAGCCCCAGGGACAGGGGGCCTTACGAGCAGTACTTC. Residues: CASSPRDRGPYEQYF.

The chain employs TRBV6-2 or TRBV6-3 and TRBJ2-1, with D perhaps being TRBD1 or TRBD2 (5 bases each). This CDR3 is built from 13 residues. V lost 3 bases, J lost 14 bases, and 17 bases lay in between. CDR1 is MNHEY, CDR2 SVGEGT, per germline. CDR3 bases: TGTGCCAGCAGTTATGCCGGGGCTAAGGGGAAGTTCTTC. This gives the protein CASSYAGAKGKFF.